Sequencing of this T cell receptor (beta chain) was carried out in a study of shared clonotypes between healthy human individuals. Study-level results: Only blood was sampled; tissue repertoires likely differ.

To note about this clone: Its antigen remains unknown.

CD45RO-negative, CCR7-positively selected cells formed the naive CD8 fraction, excluding terminally differentiated effector memory CD45RA+ cells. Method: immunoSEQ multiplex PCR; TCRdb's copy keeps in-frame clones and lacks some. The sample lists about 2 million clones, about 95% occurring once. Sequences were obtained from naive CD8+ T cells sorted from blood. The TCR was taken from a man between 18 and 35 years old in good health.

The CDR3 spells CASSESGRVWSEAFF. The CDR3 nucleotides read TGTGCCAGCAGTGAATCAGGCAGGGTGTGGTCTGAAGCTTTCTTT. This chain joins TRBV25-1 and TRBJ1-1; D perhaps matches TRBD1 (5 bases). Germline V lookup: CDR1 MGHDK, CDR2 SYGVNS. V lost 1 base and J 6 bases, leaving 15 bases between the germline ends. The CDR3 loop spans 15 amino acids.